One sample yielded the 15 T cell receptor beta chains listed below, sequenced in a study of blood T cell repertoires in COVID-19. The method was immunoSEQ multiplex PCR; TCRdb's version includes in-frame clones alone and lacks a portion of them. The table shows approximately 260,000 clones, with over 75% occurring only once. Sequenced material: peripheral blood. The receptors come from a human donor in a cohort sampled during active COVID-19.

The rearrangement links TRBV29-1 to TRBJ2-3, with 10 bases that match TRBD1. This CDR3 has 16 amino acids. Trimming took 4 bases from V and 2 from J; bases not matched to a gene: 9. Germline CDR1 reads SQVTM; CDR2 reads ANQGSEA. The CDR3 protein is CSVGLWDRGNTDTQYF. The CDR3 DNA reads as TGCAGCGTTGGACTCTGGGACAGGGGAAACACAGATACGCAGTATTTT.

The chain links TRBV6-5 to TRBJ1-1; 7 bases match TRBD1. The CDR3 has 15 residues. Germline V gene sequence: CDR1 MNHEY, CDR2 SVGAGI. With 6 bases clipped from V and 0 bases from J, the junction kept 7 bases outside the gene matches. The CDR3: CASSRQGGMNTEAFF. The CDR3, as DNA: TGTGCCAGCAGCCGACAGGGCGGAATGAACACTGAAGCTTTCTTT.

J is TRBJ1-5 and V is TRBV7-9; 8 nucleotides agree with TRBD1. V was clipped by 2 bases and J by 3 bases; unmatched bases: 3. The length of the CDR3 is 15 residues. The germline V gene encodes CDR1 SEHNR and CDR2 FQNEAQ (reference sequence). The CDR3 nucleotides read TGTGCCAGCAGCTTAACAGGGGGGGACAATCAGCCCCAGCATTTT. Translated, it gives CASSLTGGDNQPQHF.

The J gene is TRBJ2-4, the V gene TRBV29-1; 10 bases agree with TRBD2. The length of the CDR3 is 16 residues. The germline V gene encodes CDR1 SQVTM and CDR2 ANQGSEA. V gave up 4 bases and J gave up 0 bases; unmatched junction bases: 6. The CDR3 nucleotides are TGCAGCGTTGCTAGCGGGAGTACTTTAGCCAAAAACATTCAGTACTTC. Its translation: CSVASGSTLAKNIQYF.

V gene TRBV4-1 combines with J gene TRBJ2-3; 16 bases line up with TRBD2. V was pared by 1 base and J by 5 bases, with 9 bases of the junction left unmatched. CDR3 length: 19 amino acids. The germline V gene has CDR1 MGHRA and CDR2 YSYEKL. The CDR3 DNA reads as TGCGCCAGCAGCCAAGGTCCCGGGACTAGCGGGAGGGCCGTAGATACGCAGTATTTT. It encodes CASSQGPGTSGRAVDTQYF.

In this sample, this clone turned up a few times. The chain links TRBV19 to TRBJ1-5; D ambiguous. Germline V gene lookup returns CDR1 LNHDA and CDR2 SQIVND (reference sequence). The CDR3 spans 15 residues. V dropped 6 bases and J dropped 0 bases, with 12 bases sitting between them. In DNA, the CDR3 is TGTGCCAGTAGCTCCTTACAGATTAGCAATCAGCCCCAGCATTTT. Protein sequence: CASSSLQISNQPQHF.

The chain employs TRBV16 and TRBJ1-2, with TRBD1 identical over 10 bases. J was trimmed by 4 bases and V by 1 base; bases with no gene match: 6. This CDR3 contains 16 residues. The germline CDR1 and CDR2 sequences are KGHSY and FQNENV. The CDR3 spells CASSQWGQGQPYGYTF. In nucleotides, the CDR3 is TGTGCCAGCAGCCAATGGGGACAGGGGCAACCCTATGGCTACACCTTC.

The chain joins TRBV5-1 to TRBJ2-7, with a tentative D call TRBD1 (5 bases). There are 14 residues in the CDR3. V was trimmed by 0 bases and J by 5 bases, leaving 12 bases between them. The germline CDR1 and CDR2 sequences are SGHRS and YFSETQ. CDR3 sequence (DNA): TGCGCCAGCAGCTTGGGTCCGGACATCCACGAGCAGTACTTC. Protein sequence: CASSLGPDIHEQYF.

V gene TRBV19 combines with J gene TRBJ2-7; 9 nucleotides align to TRBD2. Germline CDR1 and CDR2: LNHDA and SQIVND (reference sequence). The CDR3 is made up of 14 amino acids. With 4 bases clipped from V and 4 bases from J, the junction kept 5 bases outside the gene matches. The CDR3 bases are TGTGCCAGTAGTAATGGACTAGCGACGTACGAGCAGTACTTC. It is translated as CASSNGLATYEQYF.

The chain has TRBV10-2 and TRBJ2-5; TRBD2 matches at 9 bases. CDR1 is WSHSY and CDR2 is SAAADI in the germline V gene. The CDR3 runs to 14 residues. V lost 4 bases to trimming and J lost 4 bases; unmatched junction nucleotides: 4. DNA of the CDR3: TGCGCCAGCAGTGCGGGACTAGCTTCAGAGACCCAGTACTTC. Translating gives CASSAGLASETQYF.

The CDR3 DNA sequence: TGTGCCAGTCAGCCGAGGACTTCTCTGGGGGGGGATACGCAGTATTTT. Translation gives CASQPRTSLGGDTQYF. This chain links TRBV19 with TRBJ2-3; TRBD2 agrees at 7 bases. V lost 8 bases to trimming and J lost 6 bases; unmatched junction nucleotides: 17. CDR3 length equals 16 residues. The germline gives CDR1 LNHDA, CDR2 SQIVND (reference sequence).

The chain employs TRBV19 and TRBJ1-5; perhaps TRBD1 as D (5 bases). V lost 8 bases and J 5 bases, leaving 13 bases between the germline ends. Germline V gene sequence: CDR1 LNHDA, CDR2 SQIVND (reference sequence). The CDR3 covers 13 residues. CDR3 nucleotides: TGTGCCAGTTCCGACAGCAACCATCAGCCCCAGCATTTT. Translating it yields CASSDSNHQPQHF.

The CDR3 reads CASSLTAGAYEQYF. CDR3 bases: TGTGCCAGCAGCTTAACCGCAGGGGCCTACGAGCAGTACTTC. The chain uses TRBV11-3 and TRBJ2-7, with a possible D match to TRBD1 (6 bases). With 2 bases removed from V and 2 bases from J, the gap between germline ends came to 10 bases. Germline values: CDR1 SGHNT, CDR2 YENEEA. The CDR3 totals 14 residues.

The CDR3 reads CASSESFGQGHEQYF. CDR3 DNA sequence: TGTGCCAGCAGTGAATCGTTTGGGCAGGGCCACGAGCAGTACTTC. This chain connects TRBV6-1 to TRBJ2-7, with a tentative D call TRBD1 (5 bases). The CDR3 length is 15 residues. V was pared by 2 bases and J by 5 bases, with 16 bases between. CDR1 MNHNS and CDR2 SASEGT come from the germline V gene.

CDR3: CASNPHGSLLNTEAFF. The CDR3 DNA reads as TGTGCCAGCAACCCACACGGGTCCCTGTTGAACACTGAAGCTTTCTTT. This chain uses TRBV7-8 with TRBJ1-1; no firm D call. This CDR3 region has 16 residues. The V end lost 7 bases, the J end lost 0 bases, and 18 bases lay between the germline ends. The germline V gene encodes CDR1 SGHVS and CDR2 FQNEAQ.